These T cell receptor beta chains were read from a single sample in a study of cytomegalovirus exposure and HLA in healthy donors. Libraries were prepared by immunoSEQ multiplex PCR; TCRdb keeps only in-frame clonotypes and omits some of them. The profile covers just over 200,000 clones, with under 70% appearing a single time and less than 3% taken by the ten largest. The material sequenced was PBMCs. These receptor sequences come from a man aged 35 to 55 in good health and CMV-seropositive. Both conserved end residues are part of each CDR3. D genes are given only for firm matches. Size is stated for part of the rows, as once, few or many counts, or as a class when the clone is expanded.

>TRBJ1-1|NA|TRBV7-9|NA
TGTGCCAGCAGCTTAGATCAGGGGACGAAAGCTTTCTTT
CASSLDQGTKAFF
>TRBJ2-2|few|TRBV14|NA
TGTGCCAGCAGCCAACAGGGTATGACCGGGGAGCTGTTTTTT
CASSQQGMTGELFF
>TRBJ1-2|NA|TRBV21-1|NA
TGTGCCTTCGGGGGGATTGAATATGGCTACACCTTC
CAFGGIEYGYTF
>TRBJ1-1|once|TRBV27|NA
TGTGCCAGCAGTTTATCGCCAGGGGCGGGGGACACTGAAGCTTTCTTT
CASSLSPGAGDTEAFF
>TRBJ2-3|few|TRBV7-8|NA
TGTGCCAGCAGCTTAGAGGGCAGGGCCCGCACAGATACGCAGTATTTT
CASSLEGRARTDTQYF
>TRBJ2-7|NA|TRBV27|TRBD2
TGTGCCAGCCGGGGAGGGGACGAGCAGTACTTC
CASRGGDEQYF
>TRBJ2-1|NA|TRBV4-1|TRBD2
TGCGCCAGCGCCGACCTAGCGGGGGGGAACAATGAGCAGTTCTTC
CASADLAGGNNEQFF
>TRBJ1-2|NA|TRBV7-3|NA
TGTGCCAGCAGCTTAATGGGCGGGACGGGAGGCTATGGCTACACCTTC
CASSLMGGTGGYGYTF
>TRBJ1-2|few|TRBV7-2|NA
TGTGCCAGCAGCTTAGGTAACGTCGGCTCTAGGGGCTACACCTTC
CASSLGNVGSRGYTF
>TRBJ1-2|NA|TRBV19|TRBD1
TGTGCCAGTAGTATAGTAATGAGGACAGGAGCTAACTATGGCTACACCTTC
CASSIVMRTGANYGYTF
>TRBJ2-1|NA|TRBV29-1|NA
TGCAGCGCCCTCAGGGGAATGAATGAGCAGTTCTTC
CSALRGMNEQFF
>TRBJ1-5|few|TRBV14|NA
TGTGCCAGCAGTCTTACAGGATTCAATCAGCCCCAGCATTTT
CASSLTGFNQPQHF
>TRBJ1-2|few|TRBV23-1|NA
TGCGCCAGCAGTCAACCCCGTGGCAGGGCGACTAACTATGGCTACACCTTC
CASSQPRGRATNYGYTF
>TRBJ2-7|NA|TRBV7-9|NA
TGTGCCAGCAGCTTAAGAGGAGGGAGCGGCTACGAGCAGTACTTC
CASSLRGGSGYEQYF
>TRBJ2-6|NA|TRBV15|NA
TGTGCCACCAGCCGGGGTGGCACCTCTGGGGCCAACGTCCTGACTTTC
CATSRGGTSGANVLTF
>TRBJ1-1|NA|TRBV29-1|NA
TGCAGCGTTGTCGCCAGGGCGCTCTACACTGAAGCTTTCTTT
CSVVARALYTEAFF
>TRBJ1-2|NA|TRBV2|NA
TGTGCCAGCAGTGAAGCTTACAGGGAAGTGAAAGGCTACACCTTC
CASSEAYREVKGYTF